This T cell receptor (beta chain) was sequenced in a study of blood T cell repertoires in COVID-19. The wider study: Two negative PCRs, clearance, or symptom resolution were required of recovered Cohort 3 donors.

The method was immunoSEQ multiplex PCR; TCRdb's version includes in-frame clones alone and lacks a portion of them. The repertoire holds fewer than 350,000 clones, with approximately 90% as singletons. Germline V gene lookup returns CDR1 SGHVS and CDR2 FNYEAQ. The CDR3 has 17 amino acids. V lost 2 bases and J lost 7, with 21 bases in between. Sequenced material: PBMCs or T cells enriched from blood (not recorded which). The chain couples TRBV7-6 to TRBJ2-1, with D perhaps matching TRBD2 (5 bases). The receptor's source is an older woman in a cohort exposed to, infected with or recovered from COVID-19 (not recorded which). DNA for the CDR3: TGTGCCAGCAGCTTAATGGCTAGCAATGGGTACGGGAATGAGCAGTTCTTC. Its translation: CASSLMASNGYGNEQFF.